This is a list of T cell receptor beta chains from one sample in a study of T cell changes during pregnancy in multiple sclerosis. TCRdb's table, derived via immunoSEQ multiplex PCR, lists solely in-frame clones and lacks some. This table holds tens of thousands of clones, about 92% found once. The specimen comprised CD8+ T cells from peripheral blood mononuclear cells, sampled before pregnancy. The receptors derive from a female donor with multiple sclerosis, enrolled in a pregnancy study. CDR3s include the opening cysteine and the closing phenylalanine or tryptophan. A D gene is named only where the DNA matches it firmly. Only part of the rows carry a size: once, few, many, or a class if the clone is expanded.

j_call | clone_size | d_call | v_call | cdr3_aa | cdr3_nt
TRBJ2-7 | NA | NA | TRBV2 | CAGQSPAYEQYF | TGTGCCGGTCAAAGTCCAGCCTACGAGCAGTACTTC
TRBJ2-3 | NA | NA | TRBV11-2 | CASTLGRVGSTDTQYF | TGTGCCAGCACCCTTGGCAGGGTGGGTAGCACAGATACGCAGTATTTT
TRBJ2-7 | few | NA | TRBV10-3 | CAIGGEGSYEQYF | TGTGCCATCGGGGGCGAGGGCTCCTACGAGCAGTACTTC
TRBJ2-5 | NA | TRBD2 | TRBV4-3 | CASSQGASGQETQYF | TGCGCCAGCAGCCAAGGAGCTAGCGGGCAAGAGACCCAGTACTTC
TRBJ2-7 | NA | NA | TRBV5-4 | CASSFGLFGNEQYF | TGTGCCAGCAGCTTCGGACTCTTTGGCAACGAGCAGTACTTC
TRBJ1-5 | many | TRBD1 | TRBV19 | CATSLWTGDQPQHF | TGTGCCACCAGCCTCTGGACAGGGGATCAGCCCCAGCATTTT
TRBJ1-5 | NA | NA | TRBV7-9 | CASSRGSPGQPQHF | TGTGCCAGCAGCAGGGGCAGCCCCGGTCAGCCCCAGCATTTT
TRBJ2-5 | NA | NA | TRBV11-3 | CASSLSSSPGTQYF | TGTGCCAGCAGCTTATCTAGCTCCCCTGGGACCCAGTACTTC
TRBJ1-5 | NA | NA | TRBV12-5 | CASGLVGLQHSNQPQHF | TGTGCTAGTGGTTTGGTGGGACTCCAACACAGCAATCAGCCCCAGCATTTT
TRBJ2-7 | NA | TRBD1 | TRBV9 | CASSVTGSSYEQYF | TGTGCCAGCAGCGTGACAGGGAGCTCCTACGAGCAGTACTTC
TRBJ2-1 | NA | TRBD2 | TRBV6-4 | CASSDTSGETNEQFF | TGTGCCAGCAGTGACACCAGCGGGGAAACGAATGAGCAGTTCTTC
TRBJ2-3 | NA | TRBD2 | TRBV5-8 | CASCCEKSRLAGGQVPQYF | TGTGCCAGCTGCTGCGAAAAGAGCCGACTAGCGGGGGGGCAGGTACCGCAGTATTTT
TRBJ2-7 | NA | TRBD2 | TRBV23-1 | CASTTRGGPYEQYF | TGCGCCAGCACCACGCGGGGGGGCCCCTACGAGCAGTACTTC
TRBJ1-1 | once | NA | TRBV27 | CASRIFVGGTEAFF | TGTGCCAGCAGAATCTTTGTCGGCGGCACTGAAGCTTTCTTT
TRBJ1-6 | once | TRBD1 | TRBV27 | CASSLSRQGGSPLHF | TGTGCCAGCAGTTTATCCCGACAGGGAGGCTCACCCCTCCACTTT
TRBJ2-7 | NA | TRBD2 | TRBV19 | CASSKPLAGTSSYEQYF | TGTGCCAGTAGTAAGCCCTTAGCGGGGACGAGCTCCTACGAGCAGTACTTC
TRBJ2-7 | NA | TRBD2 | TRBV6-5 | CASSPTASGGNEQYF | TGTGCCAGCAGCCCCACGGCTAGCGGGGGTAACGAGCAGTACTTC
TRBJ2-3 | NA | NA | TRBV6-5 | CASSWATRTDTQYF | TGTGCCAGCAGTTGGGCGACCCGCACAGATACGCAGTATTTT
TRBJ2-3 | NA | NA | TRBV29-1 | CSVNTGSTQYF | TGCAGCGTCAATACAGGGAGTACGCAGTATTTT
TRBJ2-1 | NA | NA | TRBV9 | CASSVVGASGPYNEQFF | TGTGCCAGCAGCGTAGTGGGGGCTAGCGGACCCTACAATGAGCAGTTCTTC
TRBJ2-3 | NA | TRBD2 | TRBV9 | CASSVDSGGSTDTQYF | TGTGCCAGCAGCGTAGATAGCGGGGGATCCACAGATACGCAGTATTTT
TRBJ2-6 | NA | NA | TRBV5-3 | CARSLLPGANVLTF | TGTGCCAGAAGCTTACTCCCCGGGGCCAACGTCCTGACTTTC
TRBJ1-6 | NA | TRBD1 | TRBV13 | CASSSGGDNSPLHF | TGTGCCAGCAGCTCAGGGGGCGATAATTCACCCCTCCACTTT
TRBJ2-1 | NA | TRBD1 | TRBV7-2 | CASNNRDRSYNEQFF | TGTGCCAGCAACAACCGGGACAGGTCCTACAATGAGCAGTTCTTC
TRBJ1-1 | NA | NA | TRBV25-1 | CASSVTQGGNTEAFF | TGTGCCAGCAGTGTCACCCAGGGAGGGAACACTGAAGCTTTCTTT
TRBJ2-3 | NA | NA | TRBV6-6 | CASSYSAGTTDTQYF | TGTGCCAGCAGTTACTCGGCCGGGACTACAGATACGCAGTATTTT
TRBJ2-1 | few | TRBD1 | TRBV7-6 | CASSSWTGSSYNEQFF | TGTGCCAGCAGCTCCTGGACAGGGAGCTCCTACAATGAGCAGTTCTTC
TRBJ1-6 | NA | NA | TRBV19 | CASSPGSSLSSPLHF | TGTGCCAGTAGTCCCGGGTCCTCTCTTTCTTCACCCCTCCACTTT
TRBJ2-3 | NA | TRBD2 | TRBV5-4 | CASSPRLAVYDTQYF | TGTGCCAGCAGCCCACGACTAGCGGTGTACGATACGCAGTATTTT
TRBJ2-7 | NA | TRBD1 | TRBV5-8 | CASSLPTGTVFYEQYF | TGTGCCAGCAGCCTCCCGACCGGGACAGTTTTCTACGAGCAGTACTTC
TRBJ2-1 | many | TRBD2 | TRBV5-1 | CASSYDISGASYNEQFF | TGCGCCAGCAGTTACGACATTAGCGGGGCCTCCTACAATGAGCAGTTCTTC
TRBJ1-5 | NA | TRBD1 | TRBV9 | CASSVGDSRNQPQHF | TGTGCCAGCAGCGTAGGGGACAGTCGCAATCAGCCCCAGCATTTT
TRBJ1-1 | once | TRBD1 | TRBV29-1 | CSVTGDRVTEAFF | TGCAGCGTTACAGGGGACAGGGTCACTGAAGCTTTCTTT
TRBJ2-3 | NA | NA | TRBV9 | CASSVGGGGRGDTQYF | TGTGCCAGCAGCGTAGGAGGGGGGGGCCGTGGGGATACGCAGTATTTT
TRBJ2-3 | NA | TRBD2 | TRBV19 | CASSLPVGGATDTQYF | TGTGCCAGTAGTCTCCCAGTCGGGGGGGCGACAGATACGCAGTATTTT
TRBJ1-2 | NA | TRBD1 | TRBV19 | CASSMGQGLTLVGYTF | TGTGCCAGTAGTATGGGACAGGGTTTAACTCTTGTCGGTTACACCTTC
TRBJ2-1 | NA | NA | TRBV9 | CASSVGASNLYNEQFF | TGTGCCAGCAGCGTAGGAGCTTCGAACCTCTACAATGAGCAGTTCTTC
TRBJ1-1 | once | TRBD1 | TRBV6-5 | CASIITGGTEAFF | TGTGCCAGCATTATAACAGGGGGCACTGAAGCTTTCTTT
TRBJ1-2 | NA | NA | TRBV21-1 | CASSKGPRQGGYTF | TGTGCCAGCAGCAAAGGTCCCCGCCAGGGTGGCTACACCTTC
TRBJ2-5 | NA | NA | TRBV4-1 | CASSRPAGALEETQYF | TGCGCCAGCAGTCGTCCGGCAGGGGCGTTGGAAGAGACCCAGTACTTC
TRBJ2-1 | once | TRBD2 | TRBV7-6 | CASSLLAGERGSYNEQFF | TGTGCCAGCAGCCTGCTAGCGGGGGAAAGAGGCTCCTACAATGAGCAGTTCTTC
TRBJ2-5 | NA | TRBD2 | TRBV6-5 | CASSPSGGHQETQYF | TGTGCCAGCAGTCCTAGCGGGGGGCACCAAGAGACCCAGTACTTC
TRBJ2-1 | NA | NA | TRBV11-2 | CASSSSLDSNEQFF | TGTGCCAGCAGCTCTAGTCTGGATTCCAATGAGCAGTTCTTC
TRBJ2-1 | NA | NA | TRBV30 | CACHVRLGGEQFF | TGTGCCTGCCATGTGAGGTTAGGGGGTGAGCAGTTCTTC